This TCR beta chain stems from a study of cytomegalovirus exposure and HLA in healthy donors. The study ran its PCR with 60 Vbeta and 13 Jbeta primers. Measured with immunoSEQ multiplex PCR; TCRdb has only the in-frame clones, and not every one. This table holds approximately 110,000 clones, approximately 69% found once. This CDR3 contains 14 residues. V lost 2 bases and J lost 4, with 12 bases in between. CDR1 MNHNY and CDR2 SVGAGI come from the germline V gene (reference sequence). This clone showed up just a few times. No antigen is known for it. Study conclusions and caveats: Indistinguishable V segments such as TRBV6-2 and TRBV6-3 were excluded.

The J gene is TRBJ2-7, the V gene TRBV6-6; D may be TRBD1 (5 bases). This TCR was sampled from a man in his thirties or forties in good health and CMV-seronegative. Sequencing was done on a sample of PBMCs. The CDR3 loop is CASSYQGRSYEQYF. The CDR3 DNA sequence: TGTGCCAGCAGTTACCAGGGCAGATCATACGAGCAGTACTTC.